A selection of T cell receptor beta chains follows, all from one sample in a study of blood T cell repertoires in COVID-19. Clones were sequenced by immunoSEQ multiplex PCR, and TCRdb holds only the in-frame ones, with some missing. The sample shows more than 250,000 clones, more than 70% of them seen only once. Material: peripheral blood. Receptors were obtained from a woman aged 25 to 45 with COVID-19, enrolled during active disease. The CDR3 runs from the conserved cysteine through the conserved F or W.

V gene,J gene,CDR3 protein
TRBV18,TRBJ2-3,CASSPQQASTDTQYF
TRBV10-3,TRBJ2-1,CATGVVNEQFF
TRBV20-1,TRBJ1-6,CSASFGNNSPLHF
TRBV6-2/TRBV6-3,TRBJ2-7,CASSDGQPPYEQYF
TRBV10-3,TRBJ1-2,CAISDRGVTGEYGYTF
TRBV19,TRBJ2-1,CASSITFRIGGGYNEQFF
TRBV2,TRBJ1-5,CASSRTGIFNQPQHF
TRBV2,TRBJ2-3,CASSEGPSTDTQYF
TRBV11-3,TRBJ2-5,CASSLDVRQGEKETQYF
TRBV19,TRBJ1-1,CASSIRALNTEAFF
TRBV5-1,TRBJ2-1,CASSRENYNEQFF
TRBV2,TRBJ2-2,CASSATVSTGELFF
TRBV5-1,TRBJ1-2,CASSPASGTGGRGYTF